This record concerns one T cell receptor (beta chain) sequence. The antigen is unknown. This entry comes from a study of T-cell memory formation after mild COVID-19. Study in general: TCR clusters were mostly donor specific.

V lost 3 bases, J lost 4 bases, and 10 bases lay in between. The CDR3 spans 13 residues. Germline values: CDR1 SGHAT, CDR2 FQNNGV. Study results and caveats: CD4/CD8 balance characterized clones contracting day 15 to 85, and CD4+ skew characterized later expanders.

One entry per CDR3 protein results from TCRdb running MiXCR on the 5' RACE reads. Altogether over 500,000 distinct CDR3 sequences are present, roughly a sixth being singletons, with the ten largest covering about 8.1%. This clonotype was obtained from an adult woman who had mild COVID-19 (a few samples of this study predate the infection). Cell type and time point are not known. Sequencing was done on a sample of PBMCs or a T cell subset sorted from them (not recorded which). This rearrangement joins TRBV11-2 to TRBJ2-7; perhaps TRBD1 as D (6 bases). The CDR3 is CASSFRGWYEQYF. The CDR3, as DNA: TGTGCCAGCAGCTTCAGGGGTTGGTACGAGCAGTACTTC. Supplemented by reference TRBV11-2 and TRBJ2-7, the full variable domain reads EAGVAQSPRYKIIEKRQSVAFWCNPISGHATLYWYQQILGQGPKLLIQFQNNGVVDDSQLPKDRFSAERLKGVDSTLKIQPAKLEDSAVYLCASSFRGWYEQYFGPGTRLTVT.